Listed below are T cell receptor beta chains from one sample, sequenced in a study of cytomegalovirus exposure and HLA in healthy donors. TCRdb's table, derived via immunoSEQ multiplex PCR, lists solely in-frame clones and lacks some. The table includes about 220,000 clones, 87% detected once. The specimen sequenced was PBMCs. These TCRs come from a man younger than 35 in good health and CMV-seronegative. The CDR3 runs from the conserved cysteine through the conserved F or W. Fields, in order: CDR3 length, J gene, D gene, V gene, clone size, CDR3 protein, CDR3 DNA. The D gene is left open where the match is weak. Size is omitted from some rows. Given values are once, few, many or a class for expanded clones.

15 | TRBJ2-2 | TRBD1 | TRBV14 | - | CASSSGTGDTGELFF | TGTGCCAGCAGCTCCGGGACAGGGGACACCGGGGAGCTGTTTTTT
15 | TRBJ1-5 | TRBD1 | TRBV10-3 | - | CAIREGTGVAQPQHF | TGTGCCATCAGGGAGGGGACAGGGGTGGCTCAGCCCCAGCATTTT
16 | TRBJ2-5 | TRBD2 | TRBV11-2 | once | CASSLGLAGGQETQYF | TGTGCCAGCAGCCTCGGACTAGCGGGGGGACAAGAGACCCAGTACTTC
14 | TRBJ1-3 | - | TRBV10-1 | - | CASSEHATGNTIYF | TGCGCCAGCAGTGAGCACGCGACTGGAAACACCATATATTTT
13 | TRBJ2-1 | - | TRBV1 | - | CTSSRQAGLGQFF | TGCACCAGCAGCCGACAGGCCGGACTCGGGCAGTTCTTC
16 | TRBJ2-4 | TRBD2 | TRBV2 | - | CASRVSGGLAKNIQYF | TGTGCCAGCAGAGTTAGCGGGGGACTAGCCAAAAACATTCAGTACTTC
13 | TRBJ1-2 | TRBD1 | TRBV27 | - | CASSIQGAGGYTF | TGTGCCAGCAGTATCCAGGGGGCAGGTGGCTACACCTTC
12 | TRBJ1-2 | - | TRBV23-1 | once | CASSQSSGGYTF | TGCGCCAGCAGTCAATCTTCGGGGGGCTACACCTTC
14 | TRBJ1-1 | - | TRBV30 | - | CAWSVSGVNTEAFF | TGTGCCTGGAGTGTTTCGGGGGTGAACACTGAAGCTTTCTTT
13 | TRBJ1-2 | - | TRBV27 | - | CASSMGRAHGYTF | TGTGCCAGCAGTATGGGCAGGGCGCATGGCTACACCTTC
13 | TRBJ2-7 | - | TRBV27 | - | CASSHGSSYEQYF | TGTGCCAGCAGTCACGGTAGCTCTTACGAGCAGTACTTC
12 | TRBJ1-1 | - | TRBV28 | once | CASSLSAYEAFF | TGTGCCAGCAGTTTATCCGCCTATGAAGCTTTCTTT
14 | TRBJ2-3 | - | TRBV27 | - | CASSAPGGADTQYF | TGTGCCAGCAGTGCCCCGGGGGGCGCAGATACGCAGTATTTT
17 | TRBJ2-3 | TRBD2 | TRBV27 | once | CASSPRRLAGVADTQYF | TGTGCCAGCAGTCCTCGTCGACTAGCGGGAGTGGCAGATACGCAGTATTTT
15 | TRBJ2-7 | - | TRBV4-3 | - | CASSQDRDFSYEQYF | TGCGCCAGCAGCCAAGACCGGGACTTCTCCTACGAGCAGTACTTC
13 | TRBJ2-7 | - | TRBV25-1 | few | CASSVNPYYEQYF | TGTGCCAGCAGTGTAAATCCGTACTACGAGCAGTACTTC
12 | TRBJ1-2 | - | TRBV28 | few | CASSYRDYGYTF | TGTGCCAGCAGTTACAGAGACTATGGCTACACCTTC
14 | TRBJ2-1 | TRBD2 | TRBV7-9 | - | CASSLKREHNEQFF | TGTGCCAGCAGCTTAAAGCGGGAGCACAATGAGCAGTTCTTC
14 | TRBJ1-1 | - | TRBV2 | - | CASSERQANTEAFF | TGTGCCAGCAGTGAACGACAGGCAAACACTGAAGCTTTCTTT
14 | TRBJ1-1 | - | TRBV4-1 | - | CASSQDSIAIEAFF | TGCGCCAGCAGCCAAGATAGCATTGCGATTGAAGCTTTCTTT
17 | TRBJ1-2 | - | TRBV5-5 | - | CASSFQGLAWGVDGYTF | TGTGCCAGCAGCTTTCAGGGGCTGGCCTGGGGCGTTGATGGCTACACCTTC
15 | TRBJ2-7 | - | TRBV27 | - | CASKFGTGSSYEQYF | TGTGCCAGCAAGTTTGGTACAGGGAGCTCCTACGAGCAGTACTTC
17 | TRBJ2-3 | - | TRBV27 | - | CASSHRGSVGPPDTQYF | TGTGCCAGCAGTCACCGCGGGTCTGTCGGGCCCCCAGATACGCAGTATTTT
14 | TRBJ1-4 | - | TRBV27 | once | CASSLLSRAEKLFF | TGTGCCAGCAGTTTATTATCCAGGGCCGAAAAACTGTTTTTT
16 | TRBJ2-7 | TRBD1 | TRBV10-3 | once | CAISENAGTGSYEQYF | TGTGCCATCAGTGAGAACGCCGGGACAGGATCCTACGAGCAGTACTTC
20 | TRBJ2-5 | - | TRBV29-1 | - | CSVEERGFLGTDSFQETQYF | TGCAGCGTTGAAGAACGGGGGTTCCTTGGAACAGACAGTTTCCAAGAGACCCAGTACTTC
16 | TRBJ1-3 | - | TRBV4-1 | - | CASSQAGGSYGNTIYF | TGCGCCAGCAGCCAGGCCGGGGGATCCTATGGAAACACCATATATTTT
13 | TRBJ2-7 | - | TRBV28 | - | CASSFSESYEQYF | TGTGCCAGCAGTTTTAGCGAGAGCTACGAGCAGTACTTC
15 | TRBJ1-2 | TRBD1 | TRBV5-1 | - | CASSLAQGQGRGYTF | TGCGCCAGCAGCTTGGCCCAGGGACAGGGGAGAGGCTACACCTTC
13 | TRBJ1-2 | - | TRBV7-2 | - | CASRDSGAYGYTF | TGTGCCAGCAGAGATAGCGGTGCCTATGGCTACACCTTC
16 | TRBJ2-7 | TRBD2 | TRBV4-3 | - | CASSQGVAGGHYEQYF | TGCGCCAGCAGCCAAGGCGTCGCGGGGGGCCATTACGAGCAGTACTTC
15 | TRBJ2-7 | TRBD1 | TRBV7-8 | - | CASSRYTGGGLEQYF | TGTGCCAGCAGCCGATATACAGGGGGAGGTTTAGAGCAGTACTTC
14 | TRBJ2-5 | - | TRBV28 | - | CASSLSGSQETQYF | TGTGCCAGCAGTTTATCAGGATCCCAAGAGACCCAGTACTTC
13 | TRBJ2-3 | - | TRBV9 | few | CASSVSSTDTQYF | TGTGCCAGCAGCGTAAGCAGCACAGATACGCAGTATTTT
13 | TRBJ1-1 | - | TRBV18 | - | CASSPSQNTEAFF | TGTGCCAGCTCACCGTCACAGAACACTGAAGCTTTCTTT
15 | TRBJ1-1 | - | TRBV6-1 | - | CASSEGRGGGTEAFF | TGTGCCAGCAGTGAAGGTAGGGGAGGGGGCACTGAAGCTTTCTTT
14 | TRBJ1-6 | - | TRBV7-8 | - | CASSLSGEWSPLHF | TGTGCCAGCAGCTTATCGGGGGAGTGGTCACCCCTCCACTTT
15 | TRBJ1-5 | - | TRBV30 | - | CAWSAGTNSNQPQHF | TGTGCCTGGTCGGCCGGGACTAATAGCAATCAGCCCCAGCATTTT
15 | TRBJ2-7 | - | TRBV4-1 | - | CASSQGWGRPYEQYF | TGCGCCAGCAGCCAAGGTTGGGGCCGCCCCTACGAGCAGTACTTC
13 | TRBJ2-1 | TRBD2 | TRBV4-2 | - | CAVRGSGHNEQFF | TGTGCCGTCCGCGGGAGCGGACACAATGAGCAGTTCTTC
14 | TRBJ1-1 | - | TRBV10-1 | - | CASSESGGGTEAFF | TGCGCCAGCAGTGAGAGTGGGGGAGGCACTGAAGCTTTCTTT
16 | TRBJ2-5 | - | TRBV5-1 | - | CASSWALQGTAETQYF | TGCGCCAGCAGCTGGGCTTTACAGGGAACGGCAGAGACCCAGTACTTC